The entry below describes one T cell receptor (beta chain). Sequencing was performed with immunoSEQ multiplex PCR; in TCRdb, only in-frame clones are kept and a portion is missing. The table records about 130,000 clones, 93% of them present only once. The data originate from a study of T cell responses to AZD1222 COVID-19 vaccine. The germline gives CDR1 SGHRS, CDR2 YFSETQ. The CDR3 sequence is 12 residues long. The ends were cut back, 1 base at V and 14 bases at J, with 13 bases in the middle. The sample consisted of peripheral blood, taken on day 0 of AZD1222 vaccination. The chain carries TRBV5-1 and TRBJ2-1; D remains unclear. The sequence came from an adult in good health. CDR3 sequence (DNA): TGCGCCAGCAGCTTGTTCTCCTCTGGGAAGTTCTTC. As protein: CASSLFSSGKFF.